The rows below give T cell receptor beta chains drawn from one sample of a study of blood T cell repertoires in COVID-19. Sequencing used immunoSEQ multiplex PCR; TCRdb keeps in-frame clones, though not all of them. The data show about 180,000 clones, around 80% seen once. The sequencing sample was made of peripheral blood. These receptors were obtained from a woman in her seventies with acute or convalescent COVID-19. Each CDR3 is given with its conserved first and last residue. D genes are given only for firm matches. Rows give clone size only sometimes, using once, few, many, or a class for an expanded clone.

cdr3_aa cdr3_nt v_call clone_size j_call d_call
CASSTTPATNEKLFF TGTGCCAGCAGTACTACCCCAGCAACTAATGAAAAACTGTTTTTT TRBV7-2 . TRBJ1-4 .
CASSLEGQYSGNTIYF TGTGCCAGCAGCTTAGAGGGACAGTACTCTGGAAACACCATATATTTT TRBV7-2 . TRBJ1-3 TRBD1
CAIRGLADNEQFF TGTGCCATCAGAGGACTAGCGGACAATGAGCAGTTCTTC TRBV10-3 . TRBJ2-1 TRBD2
CAWSVNGARLPNYGYTF TGTGCCTGGAGTGTGAATGGGGCCCGCTTACCTAATTACGGCTACACCTTC TRBV30 . TRBJ1-2 .
CASSLVLAGGRGDTGELFF TGTGCCAGCAGCTTAGTGCTAGCGGGAGGGCGTGGAGACACCGGGGAGCTGTTTTTT TRBV7-2 . TRBJ2-2 TRBD2
CASRTPGMGQPQHF TGTGCCAGTAGGACGCCAGGGATGGGTCAGCCCCAGCATTTT TRBV19 . TRBJ1-5 .
CASRPPLAPQETQYF TGTGCCAGCAGGCCACCCCTAGCCCCCCAAGAGACCCAGTACTTC TRBV3-1/TRBV3-2 once TRBJ2-5 .
CASSPTGQGTYEQYF TGTGCCAGCAGCCCTACGGGACAGGGGACATACGAGCAGTACTTC TRBV6-2/TRBV6-3 . TRBJ2-7 TRBD1
CASSPRTGSSYNEQFF TGTGCCAGCAGCCCTCGGACAGGGTCATCCTACAATGAGCAGTTCTTC TRBV7-3 . TRBJ2-1 TRBD1
CSVAAGQETDTQYF TGCAGCGTGGCCGCGGGACAGGAGACAGATACGCAGTATTTT TRBV29-1 . TRBJ2-3 TRBD1
CASSQDSQSYEQYF TGCGCCAGCAGCCAAGATTCCCAGTCCTACGAGCAGTACTTC TRBV4-1 . TRBJ2-7 .
CASSQDNNEQYF TGCGCCAGCAGCCAAGATAACAACGAGCAGTACTTC TRBV4-1 . TRBJ2-7 .
CATSDPKQGPTF TGTGCCACCAGTGATCCGAAACAGGGGCCCACCTTC TRBV24-1 . TRBJ1-2 TRBD1
CASGGGNYGYTF TGTGCCAGCGGCGGGGGAAACTATGGCTACACCTTC TRBV6-6 . TRBJ1-2 .
CASSLMERGYNSPLHF TGTGCCAGCAGCTTGATGGAACGGGGCTATAATTCACCCCTCCACTTT TRBV7-6 few TRBJ1-6 .
CASSAGQENEKLFF TGTGCCAGCTCGGCGGGGCAGGAGAATGAAAAACTGTTTTTT TRBV18 . TRBJ1-4 .
CASSYGTGKAFF TGTGCCAGCAGCTATGGGACAGGGAAGGCTTTCTTT TRBV2 . TRBJ1-1 TRBD1
CAWSDTGENFGEQFF TGTGCCTGGAGTGATACAGGGGAGAATTTCGGTGAGCAGTTCTTC TRBV30 . TRBJ2-1 TRBD1
CASSPAGEYEQYF TGTGCCAGCTCACCCGCAGGGGAATACGAGCAGTACTTC TRBV18 few TRBJ2-7 .
CASSRYYRGEGTEAFF TGTGCCAGCAGTCGCTATTACAGGGGCGAGGGCACTGAAGCTTTCTTT TRBV21-1 . TRBJ1-1 .
CASSGQGDQPQHF TGTGCCAGCAGCGGACAAGGGGATCAGCCCCAGCATTTT TRBV2 . TRBJ1-5 .
CASSQDPSGGAIDTQYF TGCGCCAGCAGCCAAGACCCAAGCGGGGGGGCGATAGATACGCAGTATTTT TRBV4-1 . TRBJ2-3 TRBD2
CATSDPNRGSYEQYF TGTGCCACCAGTGATCCAAACAGGGGTTCCTACGAGCAGTACTTC TRBV24-1 . TRBJ2-7 TRBD1
CASSQQGANTEAFF TGTGCCAGCTCTCAACAGGGGGCAAACACTGAAGCTTTCTTT TRBV18 once TRBJ1-1 TRBD1
CASSLRLAGNTGELFF TGTGCCAGCAGCTTGAGACTAGCGGGGAACACCGGGGAGCTGTTTTTT TRBV5-6 . TRBJ2-2 TRBD2
CASSLDPGLAGIYEQYF TGTGCCAGCAGCTTAGATCCGGGCCTAGCGGGGATATACGAGCAGTACTTC TRBV11-2 . TRBJ2-7 TRBD2
CASMRTGTAFSGANVLTF TGTGCCAGTATGCGAACCGGGACAGCCTTCTCTGGGGCCAACGTCCTGACTTTC TRBV19 . TRBJ2-6 TRBD1
CASSFGGGSYNEQFF TGTGCCAGCAGCTTCGGCGGCGGCTCCTACAATGAGCAGTTCTTC TRBV7-2 . TRBJ2-1 .
CASSRLAATDTQYF TGTGCCAGCTCACGACTAGCGGCCACAGATACGCAGTATTTT TRBV6-5 once TRBJ2-3 TRBD2
CASKTSGVAYEQYF TGTGCCAGTAAGACTAGCGGGGTTGCCTACGAGCAGTACTTC TRBV3-1/TRBV3-2 . TRBJ2-7 TRBD2
CASSFQYGRDPTDTQYF TGTGCCAGCAGCTTCCAGTACGGGAGAGACCCCACAGATACGCAGTATTTT TRBV7-9 . TRBJ2-3 .
CASSEHGETEAFF TGTGCCAGCAGTGAACACGGGGAAACTGAAGCTTTCTTT TRBV25-1 . TRBJ1-1 .
CASSELDRGGSPLHF TGTGCCAGCAGTGAATTGGACAGGGGGGGTTCACCCCTCCACTTT TRBV6-1 . TRBJ1-6 TRBD1
CASSEALLQGGIEKLFF TGTGCCAGCAGTGAAGCGCTTCTGCAGGGGGGTATCGAAAAACTGTTTTTT TRBV6-1 . TRBJ1-4 TRBD1
CASSFLGGSPLHF TGTGCCAGCAGTTTCTTGGGGGGTTCACCCCTCCACTTT TRBV28 . TRBJ1-6 .
CASKQTGRVDYGYTF TGTGCCAGCAAACAGACAGGGCGGGTGGACTATGGCTACACCTTC TRBV6-5 . TRBJ1-2 TRBD1
CASSPQVNYGYTF TGTGCCAGCAGTCCACAGGTTAACTATGGCTACACCTTC TRBV7-9 . TRBJ1-2 .
CASSLIQGGQPQHF TGCGCCAGCAGCTTGATACAGGGCGGGCAGCCCCAGCATTTT TRBV5-1 . TRBJ1-5 .
CASSIPGTGGEQYF TGTGCCAGTAGTATTCCGGGTACAGGAGGGGAGCAGTACTTC TRBV19 . TRBJ2-7 .
CASVIGRGGDYGYTF TGTGCCAGTGTAATAGGAAGAGGGGGCGACTATGGCTACACCTTC TRBV19 . TRBJ1-2 TRBD1
CASSPATTDPYGYTF TGTGCCAGCAGCCCCGCCACGACAGATCCTTATGGCTACACCTTC TRBV4-2 . TRBJ1-2 .
CASSPKSGTSNYGYTF TGTGCCAGCAGCCCCAAATCGGGAACCTCTAACTATGGCTACACCTTC TRBV7-9 . TRBJ1-2 .
CASSYSRYSYEQYF TGTGCCAGCAGTTACTCGCGCTACTCCTACGAGCAGTACTTC TRBV6-5 . TRBJ2-7 .
CASSFRTGATSTDTQYF TGTGCCAGCAGCTTCAGGACAGGGGCTACTAGCACAGATACGCAGTATTTT TRBV11-3 . TRBJ2-3 TRBD1
CASIGGNQPQHF TGTGCCAGCATTGGGGGGAATCAGCCCCAGCATTTT TRBV6-5 . TRBJ1-5 .
CASSFLSTPYEQYF TGTGCCAGCAGTTTCTTGTCCACTCCCTACGAGCAGTACTTC TRBV27 . TRBJ2-7 .
CATGLTGGAFF TGTGCCACCGGGTTAACAGGGGGGGCTTTCTTT TRBV28 . TRBJ1-1 TRBD1
CASTRRGDCYNSPLHF TGTGCCAGCACCCGGCGGGGAGATTGCTATAATTCACCCCTCCACTTT TRBV21-1 . TRBJ1-6 .
CASSRGLAGVNEQFF TGTGCCAGCAGCCGCGGACTAGCGGGAGTCAATGAGCAGTTCTTC TRBV3-1/TRBV3-2 . TRBJ2-1 TRBD2
CASIPTGYESGYTF TGTGCCAGTATACCGACAGGTTATGAGTCGGGCTACACCTTC TRBV19 . TRBJ1-2 .
CASRTRDSANIQYF TGTGCCAGTAGAACCCGGGACTCGGCGAACATTCAGTACTTC TRBV27 once TRBJ2-4 .
CASSQVRTGGENQPQHF TGCGCCAGCAGTCAAGTGCGTACAGGGGGCGAAAATCAGCCCCAGCATTTT TRBV23-1 . TRBJ1-5 TRBD1
CASRDRGGGAEAFF TGTGCCAGCAGAGACAGGGGCGGGGGGGCTGAAGCTTTCTTT TRBV3-1/TRBV3-2 . TRBJ1-1 TRBD1